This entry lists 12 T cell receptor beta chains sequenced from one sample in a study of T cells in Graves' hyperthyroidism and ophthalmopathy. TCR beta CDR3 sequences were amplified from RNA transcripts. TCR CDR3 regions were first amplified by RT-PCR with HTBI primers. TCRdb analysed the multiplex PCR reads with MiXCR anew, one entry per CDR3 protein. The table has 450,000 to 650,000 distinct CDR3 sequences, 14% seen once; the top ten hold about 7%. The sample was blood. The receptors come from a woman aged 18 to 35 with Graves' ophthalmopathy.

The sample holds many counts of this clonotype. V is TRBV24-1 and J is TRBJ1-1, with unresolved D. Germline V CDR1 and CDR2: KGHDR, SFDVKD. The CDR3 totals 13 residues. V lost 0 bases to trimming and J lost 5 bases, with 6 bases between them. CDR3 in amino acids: CATSDLGATEAFF. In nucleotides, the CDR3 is TGTGCCACCAGTGATTTGGGTGCGACTGAAGCTTTCTTT.

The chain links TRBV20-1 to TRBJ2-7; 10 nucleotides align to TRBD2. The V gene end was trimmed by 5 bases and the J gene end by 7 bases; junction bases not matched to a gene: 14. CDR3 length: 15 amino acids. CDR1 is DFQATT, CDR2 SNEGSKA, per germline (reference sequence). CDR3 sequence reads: CSASKSGRAAGEQYF. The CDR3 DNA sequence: TGCAGTGCTTCGAAAAGCGGGAGGGCCGCCGGGGAGCAGTACTTC.

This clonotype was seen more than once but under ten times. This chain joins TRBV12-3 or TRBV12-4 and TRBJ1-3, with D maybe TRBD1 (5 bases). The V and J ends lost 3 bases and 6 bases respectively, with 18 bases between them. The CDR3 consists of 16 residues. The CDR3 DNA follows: TGTGCCAGCAGTTTTTTCGGGGCAGCGGTAAAAAACACCATATATTTT. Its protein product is CASSFFGAAVKNTIYF.

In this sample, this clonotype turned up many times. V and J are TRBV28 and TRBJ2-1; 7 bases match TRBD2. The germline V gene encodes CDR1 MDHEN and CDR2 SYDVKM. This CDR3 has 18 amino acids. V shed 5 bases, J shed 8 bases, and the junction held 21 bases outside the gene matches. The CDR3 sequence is CASSPSGVGGLYVYEQFF. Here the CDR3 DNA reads TGTGCCAGCAGTCCCAGCGGGGTGGGCGGACTCTACGTCTATGAGCAGTTCTTC.

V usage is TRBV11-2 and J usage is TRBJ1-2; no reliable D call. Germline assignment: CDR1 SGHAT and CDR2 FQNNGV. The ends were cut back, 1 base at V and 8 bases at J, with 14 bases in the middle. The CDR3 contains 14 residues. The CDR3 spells CASSLVSAGGGYTF. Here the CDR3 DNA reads TGTGCCAGCAGCTTAGTATCGGCGGGAGGGGGCTACACCTTC.

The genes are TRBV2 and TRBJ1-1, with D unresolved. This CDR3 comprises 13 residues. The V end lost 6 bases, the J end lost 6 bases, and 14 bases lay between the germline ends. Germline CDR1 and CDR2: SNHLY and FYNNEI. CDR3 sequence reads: CASSSYVVAEAFF. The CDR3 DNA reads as TGTGCCAGCAGCTCCTATGTAGTGGCTGAAGCTTTCTTT.

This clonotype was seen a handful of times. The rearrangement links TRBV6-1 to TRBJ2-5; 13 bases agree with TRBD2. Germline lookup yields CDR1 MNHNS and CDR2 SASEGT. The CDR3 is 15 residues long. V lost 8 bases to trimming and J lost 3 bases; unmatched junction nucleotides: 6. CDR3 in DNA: TGTGCCAGCCCGCCCGGACTAGCGGGAGAAGAGACCCAGTACTTC. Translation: CASPPGLAGEETQYF.

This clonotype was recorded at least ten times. CDR3 coding DNA: TGTGCCAGCAGCGGGGACGGGGAGCTGTTTTTT. Its translation: CASSGDGELFF. The chain links TRBV7-9 to TRBJ2-2; the D is unclear. Germline CDR1 SEHNR, CDR2 FQNEAQ (reference sequence). The V end lost 5 bases, the J end lost 7 bases, and 5 bases lay between the germline ends. This CDR3 region has 11 residues.

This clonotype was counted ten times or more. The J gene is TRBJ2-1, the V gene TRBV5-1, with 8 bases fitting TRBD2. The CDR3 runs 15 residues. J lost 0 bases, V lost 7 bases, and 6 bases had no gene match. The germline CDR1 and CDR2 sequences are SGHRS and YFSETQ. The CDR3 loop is CASASGLASYNEQFF. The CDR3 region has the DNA TGCGCCAGCGCTTCTGGACTAGCCTCCTACAATGAGCAGTTCTTC.

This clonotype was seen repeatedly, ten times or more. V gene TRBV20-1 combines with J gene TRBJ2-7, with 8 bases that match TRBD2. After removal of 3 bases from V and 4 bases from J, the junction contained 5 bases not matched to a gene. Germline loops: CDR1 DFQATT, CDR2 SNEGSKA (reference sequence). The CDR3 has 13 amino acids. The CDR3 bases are TGCAGTGCTAGCCGGGGGGGTGAGTACGAGCAGTACTTC. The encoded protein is CSASRGGEYEQYF.

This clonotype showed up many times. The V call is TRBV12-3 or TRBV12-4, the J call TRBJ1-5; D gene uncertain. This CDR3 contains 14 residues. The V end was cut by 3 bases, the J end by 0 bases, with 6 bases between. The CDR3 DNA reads TGTGCCAGCAGTTTCGGTGATAGCAATCAGCCCCAGCATTTT. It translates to CASSFGDSNQPQHF.

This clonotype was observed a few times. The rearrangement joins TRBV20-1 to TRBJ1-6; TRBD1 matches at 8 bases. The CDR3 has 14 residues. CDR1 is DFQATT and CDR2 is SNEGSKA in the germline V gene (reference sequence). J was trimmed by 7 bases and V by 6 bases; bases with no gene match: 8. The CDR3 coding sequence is TGCAGTGCACCGCCGACAGGGGACAATTCACCCCTCCACTTT. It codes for CSAPPTGDNSPLHF.